This T cell receptor (beta chain) was identified in a study of shared clonotypes between healthy human individuals. Across the study: Three CD4 naive, three CD4 memory, two CD8 naive and one CD8 memory plate were used per donor.

Note on this clone: Its antigen is not identified. The sample has other DNA sequences that encode this CDR3 too.

Across several immunoSEQ plates, the genomic DNA of each subset was split evenly. Data came from immunoSEQ multiplex PCR; TCRdb stores just in-frame clones and leaves some out. The table has about 2.5 million clones, roughly 90% seen once. The CDR3 sequence is 14 residues long. In germline, CDR1 is SNHLY, CDR2 FYNNEI. Between the trimmed V and J ends, which lost 5 bases and 2 bases, there was a span of 10 bases. Those who donated, Caucasian adults without exception, all lived in Nashville, Tennessee. Overall study results and limits: On the whole, naive subsets had larger estimated richness than memory subsets had.

The chain recombines TRBV2 with TRBJ1-5, with a possible D match to TRBD1 (6 bases). The origin of this receptor is a man between 18 and 29 years old in good health. Some clones in this sample may be carry-over from other donors' samples. Sequencing was carried out using naive CD4+ T cells from PBMCs. This sample's subset: CD45RA+ positively selected. CDR3 DNA sequence: TGTGCCAGCAGTACACAGGGTGGCAATCAGCCCCAGCATTTT. Amino acids: CASSTQGGNQPQHF. Complete variable domain (other parts from reference TRBV2 and TRBJ1-5): EPEVTQTPSHQVTQMGQEVILRCVPISNHLYFYWYRQILGQKVEFLVSFYNNEISEKSEIFDDQFSVERPDGSNFTLKIRSTKLEDSAMYFCASSTQGGNQPQHFGDGTRLSIL.